Below, 4 T cell receptor beta chains from the same sample are listed, as sequenced in a study of control samples from healthy donors and cancer patients. Some clones are missing from TCRdb's copy, which holds only in-frame ones; the method was immunoSEQ multiplex PCR. The top ten hold 1.7% of the sample, which has about 130,000 clones, approximately 94% seen once. Sequencing was done on a sample of PBMCs. The receptors shown here come from a man in his forties or fifties with head and neck cancer.

As DNA, the CDR3 is TGTGCCAGCAGCCGCTTTTGGAGGGTATATGGCTACACCTTC. It yields the protein CASSRFWRVYGYTF. J is TRBJ1-2 and V is TRBV3-1 (or the pseudogene TRBV3-2); D call uncertain. With 4 bases removed from V and 5 bases from J, the gap between germline ends came to 14 bases. The CDR3 runs 14 residues. Germline CDR1 reads LGHDT; CDR2 reads YNNKEL (reference sequence).

This clone was recorded only once. The DNA for the CDR3 is TGTGCCAGCTCACGAGGGCAACCCAATCAGCCCCAGCATTTT. This sequence encodes CASSRGQPNQPQHF. V usage is TRBV18 and J usage is TRBJ1-5; unclear D gene. Trimming pared 4 bases from V and 3 bases from J, leaving 10 bases between. From germline, CDR1 is KGHSH and CDR2 LQKENI. The CDR3 totals 14 residues.

V is TRBV7-8 and J is TRBJ1-5; D might be TRBD1 (5 bases). The CDR3 covers 15 residues. Per germline, CDR1 SGHVS and CDR2 FQNEAQ. Trimming removed 3 bases from V and 7 bases from J, with 16 bases in between. The CDR3 region has the DNA TGTGCCAGCAGCTTGCGGACAAGGGGAAACCAGCCCCAGCATTTT. Translated, it gives CASSLRTRGNQPQHF.

The genes are TRBV6-6 and TRBJ2-7, with D unresolved. This CDR3 comprises 14 residues. V lost 2 bases to trimming and J lost 5 bases, with 13 bases between them. Germline loops: CDR1 MNHNY, CDR2 SVGAGI (reference sequence). The DNA of the CDR3 is TGTGCCAGCAGTTACGGAATTCCGGCCCACGAGCAGTACTTC. This codes for CASSYGIPAHEQYF.